This T cell receptor (beta chain) is from a study of graft-versus-host responses after intestinal transplantation. In the study overall: Transplants were multivisceral, liver-intestinal, or isolated intestinal. Recipients were all induced with anti-thymocyte globulin, then given tacrolimus and steroids for two to three years. Overall study results and limits: Researchers found GvH clones in recipient marrow, and some showed up first in ileum or blood.

V lost 5 bases, J lost 3 bases, and 17 bases lay in between. The CDR3 covers 15 residues. The V gene's germline CDR1 is MNHNS and CDR2 SASEGT. In the case of this clone: Antigen specificity is unknown.

Sequencing was performed with immunoSEQ multiplex PCR; in TCRdb, only in-frame clones are kept and a portion is missing. This sample yields about 57,000 clones, of which approximately 90% are seen a single time; approximately 1.6% belongs to the top ten. The starting material was PBMCs, obtained 26 days after transplant. The source of this sequence is a human patient who received an intestinal transplant, so some T cells may come from the graft donor. J is TRBJ2-7 and V is TRBV6-1; possible D gene TRBD2, 5 bases. The DNA of the CDR3 is TGTGCCAGCAGTTCCCAGGATAGCGTCGGCTACGAGCAGTACGTC. This encodes CASSSQDSVGYEQYV.